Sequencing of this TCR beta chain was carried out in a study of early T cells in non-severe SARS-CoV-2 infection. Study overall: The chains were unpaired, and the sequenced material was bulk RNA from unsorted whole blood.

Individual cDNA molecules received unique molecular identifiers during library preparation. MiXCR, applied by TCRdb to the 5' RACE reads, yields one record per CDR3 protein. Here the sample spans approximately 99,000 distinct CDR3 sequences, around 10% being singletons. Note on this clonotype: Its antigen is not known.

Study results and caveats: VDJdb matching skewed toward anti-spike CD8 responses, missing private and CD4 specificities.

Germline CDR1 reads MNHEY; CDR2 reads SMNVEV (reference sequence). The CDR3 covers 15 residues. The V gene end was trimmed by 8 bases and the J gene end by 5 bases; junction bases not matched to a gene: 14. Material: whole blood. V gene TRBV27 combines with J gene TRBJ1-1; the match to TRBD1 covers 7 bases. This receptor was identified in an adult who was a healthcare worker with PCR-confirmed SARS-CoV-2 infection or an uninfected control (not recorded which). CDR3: CASESDRALATEAFF. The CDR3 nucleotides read TGTGCCAGCGAGTCAGACAGGGCGTTGGCGACTGAAGCTTTCTTT.